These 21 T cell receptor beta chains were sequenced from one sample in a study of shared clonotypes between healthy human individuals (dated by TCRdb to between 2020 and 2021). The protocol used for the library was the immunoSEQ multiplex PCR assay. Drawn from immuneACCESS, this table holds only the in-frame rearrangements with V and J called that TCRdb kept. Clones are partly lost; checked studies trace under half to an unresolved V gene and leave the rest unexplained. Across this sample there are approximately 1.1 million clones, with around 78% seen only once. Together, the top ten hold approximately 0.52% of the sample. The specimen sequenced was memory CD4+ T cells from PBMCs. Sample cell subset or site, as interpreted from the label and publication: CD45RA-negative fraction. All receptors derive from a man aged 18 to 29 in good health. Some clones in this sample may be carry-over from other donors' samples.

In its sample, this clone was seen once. Here the CDR3 reads CASRVPGAAYGYTF. CDR3 in DNA: TGTGCCAGCAGGGTCCCAGGGGCCGCCTATGGCTACACCTTC. The gene calls are TRBV27 and TRBJ1-2, with D perhaps TRBD1 (6 bases). CDR3 length: 14 amino acids. V shed 6 bases and J shed 4 bases, with 15 bases lying between them. Germline CDR1 and CDR2: MNHEY and SMNVEV (reference sequence).

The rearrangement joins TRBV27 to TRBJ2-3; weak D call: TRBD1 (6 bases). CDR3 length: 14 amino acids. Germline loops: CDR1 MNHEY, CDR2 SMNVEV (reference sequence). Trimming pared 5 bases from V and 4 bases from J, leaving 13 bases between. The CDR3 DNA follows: TGTGCCAGCAGTCCCAACAGGGAGCCAGATACGCAGTATTTT. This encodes CASSPNREPDTQYF.

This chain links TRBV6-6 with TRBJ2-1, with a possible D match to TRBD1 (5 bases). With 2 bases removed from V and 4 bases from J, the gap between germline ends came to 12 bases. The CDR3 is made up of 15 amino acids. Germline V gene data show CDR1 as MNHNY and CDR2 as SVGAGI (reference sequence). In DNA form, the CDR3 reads TGTGCCAGCAGTTACGGCCCGACAGAATACAATGAGCAGTTCTTC. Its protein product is CASSYGPTEYNEQFF.

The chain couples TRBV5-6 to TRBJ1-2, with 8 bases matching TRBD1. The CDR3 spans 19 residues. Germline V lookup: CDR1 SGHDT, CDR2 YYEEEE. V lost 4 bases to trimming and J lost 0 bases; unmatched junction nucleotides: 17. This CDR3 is CASSLPGAPGGSANYGYTF. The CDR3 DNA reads TGTGCCAGCAGCCTACCTGGCGCGCCAGGGGGCTCAGCTAACTATGGCTACACCTTC.

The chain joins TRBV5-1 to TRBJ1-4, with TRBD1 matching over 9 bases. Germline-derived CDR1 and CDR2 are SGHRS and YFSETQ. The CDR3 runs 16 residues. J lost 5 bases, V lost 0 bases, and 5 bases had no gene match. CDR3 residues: CASSLVTGGLNEKLFF. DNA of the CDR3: TGCGCCAGCAGCTTGGTAACAGGGGGCCTCAATGAAAAACTGTTTTTT.

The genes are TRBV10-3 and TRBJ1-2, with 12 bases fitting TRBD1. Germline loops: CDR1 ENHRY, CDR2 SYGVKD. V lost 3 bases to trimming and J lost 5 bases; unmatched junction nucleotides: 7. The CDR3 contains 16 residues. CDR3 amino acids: CAISDGTGGAKYGYTF. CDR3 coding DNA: TGTGCCATCAGTGACGGGACAGGGGGCGCGAAGTATGGCTACACCTTC.

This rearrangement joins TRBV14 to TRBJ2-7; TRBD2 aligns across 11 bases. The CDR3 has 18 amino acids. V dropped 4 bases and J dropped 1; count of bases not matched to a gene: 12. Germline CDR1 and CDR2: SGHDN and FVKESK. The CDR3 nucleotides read TGTGCCAGCAGCCGAAGCATGGGGCTAGCGGGAGGATCCTACGAGCAGTACTTC. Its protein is CASSRSMGLAGGSYEQYF.

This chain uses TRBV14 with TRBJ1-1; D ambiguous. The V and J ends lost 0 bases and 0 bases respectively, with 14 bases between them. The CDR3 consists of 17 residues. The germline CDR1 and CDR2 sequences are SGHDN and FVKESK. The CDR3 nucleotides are TGTGCCAGCAGCCAAGAAGGGATCGACTGGATGAACACTGAAGCTTTCTTT. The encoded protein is CASSQEGIDWMNTEAFF.

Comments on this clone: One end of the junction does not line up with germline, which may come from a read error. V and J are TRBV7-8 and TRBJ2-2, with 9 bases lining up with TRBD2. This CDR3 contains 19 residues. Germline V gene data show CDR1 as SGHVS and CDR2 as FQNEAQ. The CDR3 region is CASSVALGSGSLNTGELFF. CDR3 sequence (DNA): TGTGCCAGCAGCGTAGCCCTGGGTAGCGGGAGTTTGAACACCGGGGAGCTGTTTTTT.

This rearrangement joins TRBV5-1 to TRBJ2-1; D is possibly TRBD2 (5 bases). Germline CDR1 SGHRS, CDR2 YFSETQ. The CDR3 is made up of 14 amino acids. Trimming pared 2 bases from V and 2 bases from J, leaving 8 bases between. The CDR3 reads CASSFERAYNEQFF. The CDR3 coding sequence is TGCGCCAGCAGCTTTGAGAGGGCCTACAATGAGCAGTTCTTC.

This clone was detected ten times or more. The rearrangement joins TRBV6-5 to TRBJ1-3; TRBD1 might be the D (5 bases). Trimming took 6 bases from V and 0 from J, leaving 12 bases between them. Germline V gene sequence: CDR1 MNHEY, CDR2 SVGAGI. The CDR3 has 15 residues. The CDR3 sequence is CASRRDAFSGNTIYF. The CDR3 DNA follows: TGTGCCAGCAGGCGGGACGCCTTCTCTGGAAACACCATATATTTT.

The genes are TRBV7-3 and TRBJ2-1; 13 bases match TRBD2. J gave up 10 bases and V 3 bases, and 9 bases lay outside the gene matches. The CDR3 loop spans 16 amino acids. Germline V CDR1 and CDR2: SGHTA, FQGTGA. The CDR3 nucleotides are TGTGCCAGCAGCTTGATTACTAGCGGGAGGGTGGGGGAGCAGTTCTTC. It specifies CASSLITSGRVGEQFF.

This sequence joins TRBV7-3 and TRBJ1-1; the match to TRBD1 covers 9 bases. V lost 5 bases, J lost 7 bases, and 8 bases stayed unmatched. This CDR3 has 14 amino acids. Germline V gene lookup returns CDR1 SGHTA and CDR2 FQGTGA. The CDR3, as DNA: TGTGCCAGCAGCCCCGTTGCGGGACAGGGTGAAGCTTTCTTT. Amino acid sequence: CASSPVAGQGEAFF. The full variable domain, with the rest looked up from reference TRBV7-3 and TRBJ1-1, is GAGVSQTPSNKVTEKGKYVELRCDPISGHTALYWYRQSLGQGPEFLIYFQGTGAADDSGLPNDRFFAVRPEGSVSTLKIQRTERGDSAVYLCASSPVAGQGEAFFGQGTRLTVV.

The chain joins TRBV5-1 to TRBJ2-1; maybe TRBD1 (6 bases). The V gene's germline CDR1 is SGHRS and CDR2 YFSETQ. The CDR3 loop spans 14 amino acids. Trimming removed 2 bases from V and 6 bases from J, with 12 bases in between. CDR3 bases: TGCGCCAGCAGCTTATCCCCAGGGGTCAATGAGCAGTTCTTC. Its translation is CASSLSPGVNEQFF.

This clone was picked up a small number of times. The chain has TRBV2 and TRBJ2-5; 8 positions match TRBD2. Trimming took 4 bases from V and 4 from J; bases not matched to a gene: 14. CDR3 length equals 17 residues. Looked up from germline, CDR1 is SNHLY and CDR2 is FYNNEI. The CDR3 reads CASSVRGAGVRRETQYF. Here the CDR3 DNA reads TGTGCCAGCAGTGTTCGGGGAGCGGGAGTACGGCGAGAGACCCAGTACTTC.

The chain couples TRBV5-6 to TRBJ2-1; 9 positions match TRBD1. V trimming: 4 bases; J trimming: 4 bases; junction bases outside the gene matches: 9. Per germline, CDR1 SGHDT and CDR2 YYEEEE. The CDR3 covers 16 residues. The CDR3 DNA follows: TGTGCCAGCAGCCCGCGGACAGGGGCCCTTTACAATGAGCAGTTCTTC. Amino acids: CASSPRTGALYNEQFF.

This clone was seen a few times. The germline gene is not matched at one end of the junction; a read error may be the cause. This CDR3 reads CASREGTGGEKLFF. The CDR3 DNA sequence: TGTGCCAGCAGAGAAGGGACAGGGGGGGAAAAACTGTTTTTT. The V and J genes are TRBV2 and TRBJ1-4; TRBD1 matches at 11 bases. The CDR3 runs to 14 residues. Germline V gives CDR1 SNHLY, CDR2 FYNNEI.

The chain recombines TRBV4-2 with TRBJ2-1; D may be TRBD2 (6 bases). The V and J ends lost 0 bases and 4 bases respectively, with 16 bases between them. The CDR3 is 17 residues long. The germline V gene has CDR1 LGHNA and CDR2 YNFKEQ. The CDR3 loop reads CASSQEIRGMVYNEQFF. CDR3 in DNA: TGTGCCAGCAGCCAAGAGATTCGGGGGATGGTATACAATGAGCAGTTCTTC.

The CDR3 region is CASSVGRDGMVETQYF. The CDR3 DNA reads TGTGCCAGCAGCGTAGGGCGGGACGGGATGGTAGAGACCCAGTACTTC. J is TRBJ2-5 and V is TRBV9, with D possibly TRBD2 on 6 matching bases. CDR3 length: 16 amino acids. Germline CDR1 and CDR2: SGDLS and YYNGEE. Trimming shortened V by 0 bases and J by 4 bases, and 16 bases separated the two germline ends.

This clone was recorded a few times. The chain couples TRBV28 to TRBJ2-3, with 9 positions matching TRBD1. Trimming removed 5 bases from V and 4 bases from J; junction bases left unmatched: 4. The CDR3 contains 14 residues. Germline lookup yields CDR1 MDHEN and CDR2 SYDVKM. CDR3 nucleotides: TGTGCCAGCAGTGACAGGGGGAGAGCAGATACGCAGTATTTT. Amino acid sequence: CASSDRGRADTQYF.

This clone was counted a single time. CDR3 protein: CASGLVPARDRGRGSGYTF. Written as DNA, the CDR3 is TGTGCTAGTGGTTTGGTACCCGCCCGGGACAGGGGGCGGGGAAGTGGCTACACCTTC. V and J are TRBV12-5 and TRBJ1-2, with TRBD1 matching 12 bases. The germline CDR1 and CDR2 sequences are LGHNT and FRNRAP. The CDR3 is 19 residues long. J lost 7 bases, V lost 0 bases, and 15 bases had no gene match. Supplemented by reference TRBV12-5 and TRBJ1-2, the full variable domain reads DARVTQTPRHKVTEMGQEVTMRCQPILGHNTVFWYRQTMMQGLELLAYFRNRAPLDDSGMPKDRFSAEMPDATLATLKIQPSEPRDSAVYFCASGLVPARDRGRGSGYTFGSGTRLTVV.